In its sample, the clone carrying this T cell receptor beta chain was seen a few times. Original processing methods: Cell counts per sample came from amplifying reference gene primers. Here immunoSEQ multiplex PCR was the method, and the copy in TCRdb shows in-frame clones only, minus some. V and J calls and clone size are those listed in that table; D and trimming were worked out from the DNA. Altogether 100,000 to 150,000 clones are present, around four fifths being singletons, with the ten largest covering roughly 25%. The CDR3 covers 15 residues. The germline CDR1 and CDR2 sequences are LNHDA and SQIVND (reference sequence). The V gene lost 6 bases and the J gene lost 2 bases, with 16 bases spanning the gap. This sample was included in a study of blood T cell repertoires in COVID-19. Study summary: COVID-19 samples, acute and convalescent, were from the United States, Italy and Spain. PBMCs, B-cell-depleted T cells, or T cells provided the cDNA or gDNA that made up the material.

The specimen was peripheral blood. This sequence was found in a human donor in a cohort sampled during active COVID-19. The V call is TRBV19, the J call TRBJ1-1; D not certain. CDR3 coding DNA: TGTGCCAGTAGGAGGAATCCCATAGGTAACACTGAAGCTTTCTTT. Its translation: CASRRNPIGNTEAFF.